These T cell receptor beta chains were read from a single sample in a study of T-cell reconstitution after alpha-beta-depleted transplantation in children. In TCRdb, the PCR reads were re-called with MiXCR into one record per CDR3 protein. Here the sample spans 130,000 to 150,000 distinct CDR3 sequences, about 9% being singletons. Source: PBMCs, mostly from graft donor cells, taken 180 days after TCRalphabeta/CD19-depleted stem cell transplant. All receptors come from a female patient aged 2-10 years who had a stem cell transplant for congenital amegakaryocytic thrombocytopenia, so the T cells may come from the graft donor. Both conserved end residues are part of each CDR3. Fields, in order: J gene, D gene, clone size, V gene, CDR3 DNA, CDR3 protein. The D gene is left open where the match is weak. Expanded clones are given a class, and other clones once, few, many or no size at all.

>TRBJ2-3|.|many|TRBV7-6
TGTGCCAGCAGCCCCCTATGGGTTAGCACTAGCACAGATACGCAGTATTTT
CASSPLWVSTSTDTQYF
>TRBJ2-3|.|few|TRBV5-1
TGCGCCAGCAGCTTGGTACCCTCGCGCACAGATACGCAGTATTTT
CASSLVPSRTDTQYF
>TRBJ1-5|.|.|TRBV12-3/TRBV12-4
TGTGCCAGCAGTATATCCAGGGGTAGCGATCAGCCCCAGCATTTT
CASSISRGSDQPQHF
>TRBJ1-1|TRBD1|many|TRBV12-3/TRBV12-4
TGTGCCAGCAGACCCGGGACAGGGAGGACTGAAGCTTTCTTT
CASRPGTGRTEAFF
>TRBJ1-2|.|many|TRBV20-1
TGCAGTGCTAAACTGGGCCTTAACTATGGCTACACCTTC
CSAKLGLNYGYTF
>TRBJ2-1|.|many|TRBV20-1
TGCAGTGCTATCAGACTAACCGGGACATCCCTACGTACAGGCACTGAGCAGTTCTTC
CSAIRLTGTSLRTGTEQFF
>TRBJ2-3|.|many|TRBV5-1
TGCGCCAGCAGCTTGGTGGCCACAGATACGCAGTATTTT
CASSLVATDTQYF
>TRBJ2-5|.|many|TRBV11-1
TGTGCCAGCAGCGAACAGACAAACCAAGAGACCCAGTACTTC
CASSEQTNQETQYF
>TRBJ2-7|TRBD2|many|TRBV20-1
TGCAGTGCGAAAGATTACGGGACTAGCGACCTCCACGAGCATTACTTC
CSAKDYGTSDLHEHYF
>TRBJ2-5|TRBD2|few|TRBV12-3/TRBV12-4
TGTGCCAGCAGTGCTAGCGGTGAGACCCAGTACTTC
CASSASGETQYF
>TRBJ2-5|.|few|TRBV5-1
TGCGCCAGCAGCACTGGGTCTCAAGAGACCCAGTACTTC
CASSTGSQETQYF
>TRBJ2-7|.|many|TRBV6-1
TGTGCCAGCAGTGAAGACAGGCTAGCGCCCTACGAGCAGTACTTC
CASSEDRLAPYEQYF
>TRBJ2-7|.|many|TRBV12-3/TRBV12-4
TGTGCCAGCAGGCGGGACTCCCGAACTAGCGAGCAGTACTTC
CASRRDSRTSEQYF
>TRBJ2-7|TRBD1|many|TRBV5-1
TGCGCCAGCAGCACAGGGACAGGGGCCTACGAGCAGTACTTC
CASSTGTGAYEQYF
>TRBJ2-7|.|many|TRBV7-2
TGTGCCAGCAGCTTATCATCCTCCGAGCAGTACTTC
CASSLSSSEQYF
>TRBJ1-6|.|few|TRBV27
TGTGCCAGCAGTTATGCGATAAGTAATTCACCCCTCCACTTT
CASSYAISNSPLHF
>TRBJ2-7|TRBD2|many|TRBV7-9
TGTGCCAGCAGCTTATTAGCGGGCTACGAGCAGTACTTC
CASSLLAGYEQYF
>TRBJ2-5|.|many|TRBV7-8
TGTGCCAGCAGCTTACATTCACGGCAGGGAGAGACCCAGTACTTC
CASSLHSRQGETQYF
>TRBJ2-1|.|many|TRBV7-2
TGTGCCAGCAGCCCATGGCGCGGAAGCTCCTACAATGAGCAGTTCTTC
CASSPWRGSSYNEQFF
>TRBJ1-5|.|.|TRBV15
TGTGCCACCAGCAGAGATTATGGAGGGAAACAGCCCCAGCATTTT
CATSRDYGGKQPQHF
>TRBJ1-1|.|many|TRBV20-1
TGCAGTGCTAGCGGGACGAACACTGAAGCTTTCTTT
CSASGTNTEAFF
>TRBJ2-1|TRBD2|.|TRBV19
TGTGCCAGTAGCCCTAGCGGGAGGGCCATAAATGAGCAGTTCTTC
CASSPSGRAINEQFF
>TRBJ2-3|TRBD1|few|TRBV15
TGTGCCACCAGCACGGACAGGGAGGATACGCAGTATTTT
CATSTDREDTQYF
>TRBJ2-3|TRBD2|.|TRBV6-5
TGTGCCAGCACCGCCCCCGGGAGGTCCACAGATACGCAGTATTTT
CASTAPGRSTDTQYF
>TRBJ2-5|TRBD2|.|TRBV20-1
TGCAGTGCTAGAGTTGGCGGGAGGCAAGAGACCCAGTACTTC
CSARVGGRQETQYF
>TRBJ2-7|TRBD2|many|TRBV28
TGTGCCAGCAGTTTGTTAGCTACTAGCGGGAGTGGGGACGGGGCCGAGCAGTACTTC
CASSLLATSGSGDGAEQYF
>TRBJ2-3|TRBD2|many|TRBV5-1
TGCGCCAGCAGCTGGACTAGCGGCCCTAGGGATACGCAGTATTTT
CASSWTSGPRDTQYF
>TRBJ2-7|TRBD2|.|TRBV6-5
TGTGCCAGCAGTTCAAGGGACCGGGGGGAGCTGTACTTC
CASSSRDRGELYF
>TRBJ2-3|TRBD2|few|TRBV5-6
TGTGCCAGCAGCTTGGGGTCTAGCGGGAGGCCGGATACGCAGTATTTT
CASSLGSSGRPDTQYF
>TRBJ2-3|.|many|TRBV5-1
TGCGCCAGCAGCTTGGAGGGGGAGCCGGGCACAGATACGCAGTATTTT
CASSLEGEPGTDTQYF
>TRBJ2-4|.|many|TRBV10-3
TGTGCCATCGGTGGCGGGGACTCCGGGGACATTCAGTACTTC
CAIGGGDSGDIQYF
>TRBJ1-6|.|many|TRBV7-2
TGTGCCAGCAGCTTACGGGGGAGGGATTCACCCCTCCACTTT
CASSLRGRDSPLHF
>TRBJ2-3|TRBD2|many|TRBV10-3
TGTGCCATCAGTGGGGCGGGGGAAAGCACAGATACGCAGTATTTT
CAISGAGESTDTQYF
>TRBJ2-1|.|.|TRBV30
TGTGCCTGGAGTGCGTACAATGAGCAGTTCTTC
CAWSAYNEQFF
>TRBJ2-2|.|few|TRBV11-2
TGTGCCAGCAGCTTAGTGTCAAAACTGCTGAACACCGGGGAGCTGTTTTTT
CASSLVSKLLNTGELFF
>TRBJ2-7|TRBD1|many|TRBV10-3
TGTGCCATCAGTGAGTCCATGAGAGTCAGGGGGCAGGAGCAGTACTTC
CAISESMRVRGQEQYF
>TRBJ2-7|.|many|TRBV27
TGTGCCAGCAGTTTGAGTGCAACCTACGAGCAGTACTTC
CASSLSATYEQYF
>TRBJ2-3|TRBD2|few|TRBV9
TGTGCCAGCAGCGTAGAACCAGCGGGAGGGCCTATAGATACGCAGTATTTT
CASSVEPAGGPIDTQYF
>TRBJ2-3|TRBD2|many|TRBV2
TGTGCCAGCAGCCAAACGACTAGCGGGAGCACAGATACGCAGTATTTT
CASSQTTSGSTDTQYF
>TRBJ2-5|TRBD2|few|TRBV2
TGTGCCAGCAGTGCCTCACTAGCGGGCAAAGAGACCCAGTACTTC
CASSASLAGKETQYF
>TRBJ1-1|.|.|TRBV5-1
TGCGCCAGCAGCTCTGCCCTACAGAAAAACACTGAAGCTTTCTTT
CASSSALQKNTEAFF
>TRBJ2-3|TRBD1|.|TRBV28
TGTGCCAGCATTGTCTTTACAGGGGTCCCAGATACGCAGTATTTT
CASIVFTGVPDTQYF
>TRBJ1-2|.|many|TRBV20-1
TGCAGTGCTAGAGATAGGGGGGCTAACTATGGCTACACCTTC
CSARDRGANYGYTF
>TRBJ1-5|.|many|TRBV12-3/TRBV12-4
TGTGCCAGCAGTTTGGGTTACGGTCTAGGGCAGCCCCAGCATTTT
CASSLGYGLGQPQHF
>TRBJ2-3|TRBD1|many|TRBV18
TGTGCCAGCTCACCATTCCACAGGGGGGTGACAGATACGCAGTATTTT
CASSPFHRGVTDTQYF
>TRBJ2-3|TRBD2|many|TRBV5-1
TGCGCCAGCAGCTTAGCTATGACTAGCGGGAACCCAGATACGCAGTATTTT
CASSLAMTSGNPDTQYF
>TRBJ1-2|.|many|TRBV11-2
TGTGCCAGCAGCTTCGAAGTCAGTTCTGGCTACACCTTC
CASSFEVSSGYTF
>TRBJ1-5|TRBD1|many|TRBV28
TGTGCCAGCAGTTCCAGCGACAGGGCCAATCAGCCCCAGCATTTT
CASSSSDRANQPQHF
>TRBJ1-5|.|few|TRBV7-8
TGTGCCAGCAGCCCGCGGGGAGGTTTTAGCAATCAGCCCCAGCATTTT
CASSPRGGFSNQPQHF
>TRBJ2-7|.|many|TRBV28
TGTGCCAGCACAGGGGTCTACGAGCAGTACTTC
CASTGVYEQYF
>TRBJ2-7|TRBD1|few|TRBV7-9
TGTGCCAGCAGCTCCCGGGACAGAATCTACGAGCAGTACTTC
CASSSRDRIYEQYF
>TRBJ2-7|.|.|TRBV27
TGTGCCAGCAGGCGGGCCCCTCGCTACGAGCAGTACTTC
CASRRAPRYEQYF
>TRBJ2-1|TRBD1|.|TRBV5-1
TGCGCCAGCAATTTGGCAGGGGGCGATGAGCAGTTCTTC
CASNLAGGDEQFF
>TRBJ2-7|TRBD2|.|TRBV6-5
TGTGCCAGCAGTTACTCGACCATGCGGGAGAGGACCCACGAGCAGTACTTC
CASSYSTMRERTHEQYF
>TRBJ2-1|TRBD1|.|TRBV5-1
TGCGCCAGCAGCTTGGACCGGGACAGGACCTACAATGAGCAGTTCTTC
CASSLDRDRTYNEQFF
>TRBJ2-3|TRBD2|many|TRBV29-1
TGCAGCGTTGATAGGGACTACCACACAGATACGCAGTATTTT
CSVDRDYHTDTQYF
>TRBJ1-3|.|many|TRBV7-2
TGTGCCAGCAGCTTAGCAGGCCTGAGCTCTGGAAACACCATATATTTT
CASSLAGLSSGNTIYF
>TRBJ2-1|.|many|TRBV7-2
TGTGCCAGCAGCTTAGTGTCTAGCGAACAGTTCTTC
CASSLVSSEQFF